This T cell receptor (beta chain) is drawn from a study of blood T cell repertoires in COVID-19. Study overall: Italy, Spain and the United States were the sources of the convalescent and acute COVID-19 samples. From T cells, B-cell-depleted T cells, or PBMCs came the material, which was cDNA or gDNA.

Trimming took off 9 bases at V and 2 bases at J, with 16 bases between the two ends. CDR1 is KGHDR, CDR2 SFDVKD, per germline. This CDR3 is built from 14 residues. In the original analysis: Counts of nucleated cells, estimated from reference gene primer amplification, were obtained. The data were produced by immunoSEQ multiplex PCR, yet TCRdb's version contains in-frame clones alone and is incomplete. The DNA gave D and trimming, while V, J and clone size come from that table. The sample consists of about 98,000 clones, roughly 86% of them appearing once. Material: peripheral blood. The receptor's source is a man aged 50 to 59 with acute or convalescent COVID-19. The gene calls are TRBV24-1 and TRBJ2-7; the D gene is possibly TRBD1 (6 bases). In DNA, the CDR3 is TGTGCCACCCCCCGTGATCAGGGGACCTACGAGCAGTACTTC. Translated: CATPRDQGTYEQYF.